This TCR beta chain is from a study of CD8+ T cells in alopecia areata. Background on the study: Twice daily, treated patients received 5 to 10 mg of oral tofacitinib. Tofacitinib ran for 6 to 18 months before 6 months off drug. Whole-study findings and limits: Affected lesional scalp, above all in alopecia totalis/universalis, was more clonal than normal scalp.

The CDR3 loop spans 13 amino acids. The V gene lost 5 bases and the J gene lost 4 bases, with 11 bases spanning the gap. Looked up from germline, CDR1 is SGHDN and CDR2 is FVKESK. Reverse transcribed after extraction, RNA yielded cDNA as the sequencing template. The protocol was immunoSEQ multiplex PCR, while the TCRdb copy is restricted to in-frame clones and leaves out a portion. The table lists approximately 150,000 clones, 40% to 50% of them singletons. This clone has more than one count but fewer than ten. What it recognizes is unknown. The chain couples TRBV14 to TRBJ2-5; D remains unclear. The sample consisted of CD4+ T cells sorted from blood. This receptor was obtained from a human donor with alopecia areata. The CDR3, as DNA: TGTGCCAGCAGCAGGAATCCGGGAGAGACCCAGTACTTC. Amino acids: CASSRNPGETQYF.